Described below is a single T cell receptor beta chain sequence and its context. No antigen is known for it. Assay: immunoSEQ multiplex PCR; the TCRdb copy retains only in-frame clones and omits some. The sample comprises tens of thousands of clones, around 97% of which are singletons, and under 2% rests with the top ten. While the first cohort had fewer than 850 subjects, the donors belonged to the separate validation cohort of fewer than 150 subjects. These data originate in a study of cytomegalovirus exposure and HLA in healthy donors. Regarding the study as a whole: The tendency of first-cohort TCR clusters to co-occur in the roughly 110 validation repertoires was identified by a subsequent analysis.

From germline, CDR1 is SEHNR and CDR2 FQNEAQ (reference sequence). The CDR3 loop spans 15 amino acids. Trimming removed 4 bases from V and 5 bases from J; junction bases left unmatched: 6. The chain links TRBV7-9 to TRBJ2-5; 11 nucleotides align to TRBD2. The receptor was isolated from a woman younger than 30 in good health and CMV-seropositive. The sequencing sample was made of PBMCs. CDR3 DNA sequence: TGTGCCAGCAGCTCTATAGCGGGAGGGGGTGAGACCCAGTACTTC. As protein: CASSSIAGGGETQYF. The variable domain in full, completed from reference TRBV7-9 and TRBJ2-5, reads DTGVSQNPRHKITKRGQNVTFRCDPISEHNRLYWYRQTLGQGPEFLTYFQNEAQLEKSRLLSDRFSAERPKGSFSTLEIQRTEQGDSAMYLCASSSIAGGGETQYFGPGTRLLVL.